Included here is one T cell receptor (beta chain) sequence, with context. Its antigen is unidentified. Only in-frame clones appear in the TCRdb table, and some are missing; sequencing was by immunoSEQ multiplex PCR. The data contain about 190,000 clones, roughly 84% of them singletons. This sample is part of a study of cytomegalovirus exposure and HLA in healthy donors. The donors were part of the validation cohort, which consisted of some 120 subjects and was separate from the first cohort of under 850 subjects. Broader study findings: Cytomegalovirus-associated status was assigned to 164 TCR beta chains. Cytomegalovirus status was reportedly diagnosed by the classifier with high sensitivity and specificity. Some public TCRs appeared in many individuals, while most sequences were rare.

Trimming took 5 bases from V and 2 from J; bases not matched to a gene: 8. In germline, CDR1 is SGHAT, CDR2 FQNNGV. CDR3 size: 16 residues. The source material was PBMCs. This clonotype was sampled from a woman aged 18-29 years in good health and CMV-seropositive. The chain combines TRBV11-2 with TRBJ2-5, with 10 bases identical to TRBD1. This CDR3 reads CASSEGQGGTQETQYF. CDR3 DNA sequence: TGTGCCAGCAGCGAAGGACAGGGGGGGACACAAGAGACCCAGTACTTC.